The next 27 T cell receptor beta chains were all read from a single sample in a study of blood T cell repertoires in COVID-19. Here immunoSEQ multiplex PCR was the method, and the copy in TCRdb shows in-frame clones only, minus some. Among over 70,000 clones listed, around 75% were seen once. Source material: peripheral blood. The origin of the receptors is a man aged 65-85 years with COVID-19, enrolled during active disease.

This clone was counted only a few times. The chain carries TRBV19 and TRBJ2-2; no clear D gene. CDR1 is LNHDA and CDR2 is SQIVND in the germline V gene (reference sequence). This CDR3 contains 14 residues. V lost 11 bases to trimming and J lost 1 base, with 14 bases between them. The CDR3 protein is CAAAVTLNTGELFF. In DNA, the CDR3 is TGTGCCGCGGCGGTAACCCTGAACACCGGGGAGCTGTTTTTT.

The chain couples TRBV19 to TRBJ2-2, with 11 bases matching TRBD1. CDR1 is LNHDA, CDR2 SQIVND, per germline (reference sequence). There are 16 residues in the CDR3. V shed 4 bases and J 5 bases; nucleotides not matched to a gene: 6. The CDR3 sequence: CASSTGQGAGTGELFF. CDR3 in DNA: TGTGCCAGTAGTACCGGACAGGGGGCCGGGACCGGGGAGCTGTTTTTT.

CDR3 region: CASSKCHINTEAFF. Written as DNA, the CDR3 is TGTGCCAGCAGCAAATGTCACATTAACACTGAAGCTTTCTTT. The chain carries TRBV21-1 and TRBJ1-1; the DNA was not used to check the table's D call, TRBD1. TRBV21-1 is assigned pseudogene status. The length of the CDR3 is 14 residues.

The chain couples TRBV12-3 or TRBV12-4 to TRBJ2-1; possibly TRBD2 for D (5 bases). The V end lost 6 bases, the J end lost 10 bases, and 10 bases lay between the germline ends. CDR3 length equals 11 residues. The CDR3 DNA reads as TGTGCCAGCAGATATACGGGGGAGCAGTTCTTC. This encodes CASRYTGEQFF.

V is TRBV6-2 or TRBV6-3 and J is TRBJ2-7; 13 bases map to TRBD2. The germline CDR1 and CDR2 sequences are MNHEY and SVGEGT. CDR3 length equals 16 residues. The J segment lost 5 bases and the V segment lost 5 bases, leaving 9 bases of the junction unmatched. CDR3 coding DNA: TGTGCCAGCAGTGACGCCGGGACTAGCGGGGATCACGAGCAGTACTTC. This codes for CASSDAGTSGDHEQYF.

A few counts support this clone. The chain uses TRBV5-1 and TRBJ1-3; D is possibly TRBD1 (5 bases). The CDR3 is made up of 16 amino acids. Trimming cost V 5 bases and J 1 base, with 16 bases left between them. Per germline, CDR1 SGHRS and CDR2 YFSETQ. CDR3 sequence reads: CASRRSPQESGNTIYF. The DNA for the CDR3 is TGCGCCAGCAGACGATCCCCACAGGAATCTGGAAACACCATATATTTT. The full variable domain, its missing parts supplied by reference TRBV5-1 and TRBJ1-3, is KAGVTQTPRYLIKTRGQQVTLSCSPISGHRSVSWYQQTPGQGLQFLFEYFSETQRNKGNFPGRFSGRQFSNSRSEMNVSTLELGDSALYLCASRRSPQESGNTIYFGEGSWLTVV.

J is TRBJ2-1 and V is TRBV19; 8 nucleotides match TRBD2. The CDR3 is 16 residues long. Looked up from germline, CDR1 is LNHDA and CDR2 is SQIVND (reference sequence). J gave up 3 bases and V 5 bases, and 9 bases lay outside the gene matches. Here the CDR3 reads CASSRTGLGNYNEQFF. CDR3 bases: TGTGCCAGTAGTCGGACGGGACTAGGGAACTACAATGAGCAGTTCTTC.

This chain joins TRBV11-3 and TRBJ2-3; tentative D call: TRBD1 (5 bases). CDR1 and CDR2 (germline): SGHNT, YENEEA. The germline V and J ends were trimmed by 5 bases and 6 bases, with 18 bases remaining between them. The CDR3 spans 15 residues. For the CDR3, the DNA is TGTGCCAGCAGCCTGACAGCCTACACAGTGGATACGCAGTATTTT. Translation: CASSLTAYTVDTQYF.

This clone was seen a handful of times. The V call is TRBV5-5, the J call TRBJ2-5, with TRBD2 matching 12 bases. Germline V CDR1 and CDR2: SGHKS, YYEKEE (reference sequence). This CDR3 has 18 amino acids. Trimming cost V 0 bases and J 3 bases; bases outside gene matches: 9. The CDR3 nucleotides read TGTGCCAGCAGCTTGGGACTAGCGGGAGTGGGAGGAAAAGAGACCCAGTACTTC. It codes for CASSLGLAGVGGKETQYF.

This rearrangement joins TRBV27 to TRBJ1-2; D remains unclear. The CDR3 spans 13 residues. The germline V gene encodes CDR1 MNHEY and CDR2 SMNVEV (reference sequence). With 1 base removed from V and 8 bases from J, the gap between germline ends came to 11 bases. CDR3 nucleotide sequence: TGTGCCAGCAGTTTATACGGGAAGTCGGGCTACACCTTC. This gives the protein CASSLYGKSGYTF.

The genes are TRBV18 and TRBJ1-1, with D unclear. Trimming took off 0 bases at V and 7 bases at J, with 15 bases between the two ends. The CDR3 covers 15 residues. Per the germline V gene, CDR1 is KGHSH and CDR2 is LQKENI. The chain's CDR3 is CASSPPLSSVLEAFF. DNA of the CDR3: TGTGCCAGCTCACCACCCCTATCGAGCGTTCTTGAAGCTTTCTTT.

This clone was picked up many times. The J gene is TRBJ1-6, the V gene TRBV6-5; maybe TRBD1 (6 bases). This CDR3 is built from 14 residues. The V gene's germline CDR1 is MNHEY and CDR2 SVGAGI. Trimming took off 6 bases at V and 7 bases at J, with 13 bases between the two ends. CDR3 coding DNA: TGTGCCAGCAGACAGGGTAGGAACAATTCACCCCTCCACTTT. This translates into CASRQGRNNSPLHF.

The chain couples TRBV5-1 to TRBJ2-6; TRBD1 is a possible D gene (5 bases). The CDR3 has 15 amino acids. Trimming took off 4 bases at V and 1 base at J, with 9 bases between the two ends. The germline V gene has CDR1 SGHRS and CDR2 YFSETQ. DNA for the CDR3: TGCGCCAGCAGCACCACAGGTTCTGGGGCCAACGTCCTGACTTTC. Protein sequence: CASSTTGSGANVLTF.

The CDR3 protein is CASSLRRNTGELFF. CDR3 nucleotides: TGTGCCAGCAGTTTGCGGAGGAACACCGGGGAGCTGTTTTTT. The chain uses TRBV28 and TRBJ2-2; D ambiguous. Trimming removed 3 bases at V and 1 base at J, with 6 bases between. Germline V gene data show CDR1 as MDHEN and CDR2 as SYDVKM. The CDR3 covers 14 residues.

This chain connects TRBV10-2 to TRBJ2-7; D is perhaps TRBD2 (5 bases). CDR3 length equals 16 residues. The V gene lost 1 base and the J gene lost 0 bases, with 13 bases spanning the gap. The germline V gene encodes CDR1 WSHSY and CDR2 SAAADI. CDR3 region: CASSEYLAAFSYEQYF. CDR3 DNA: TGCGCCAGCAGTGAGTACCTAGCCGCTTTCTCCTACGAGCAGTACTTC.

The chain is built from TRBV19 and TRBJ1-6; 8 bases agree with TRBD1. Trimming removed 7 bases from V and 5 bases from J; junction bases left unmatched: 10. Germline assignment: CDR1 LNHDA and CDR2 SQIVND (reference sequence). The CDR3 loop spans 16 amino acids. In DNA, the CDR3 is TGTGCCAGTACCCCGAGGGGGGACAGGAATAATTCACCCCTCCACTTT. Protein: CASTPRGDRNNSPLHF. Supplemented by reference TRBV19 and TRBJ1-6, the full variable domain reads DGGITQSPKYLFRKEGQNVTLSCEQNLNHDAMYWYRQDPGQGLRLIYYSQIVNDFQKGDIAEGYSVSREKKESFPLTVTSAQKNPTAFYLCASTPRGDRNNSPLHFGNGTRLTVT.

The V call is TRBV7-8, the J call TRBJ1-5, with TRBD1 matching 10 bases. Germline loops: CDR1 SGHVS, CDR2 FQNEAQ. V shed 5 bases and J 6 bases; nucleotides not matched to a gene: 1. The CDR3 totals 13 residues. The CDR3 reads CASSRQGAQPQHF. The CDR3 DNA reads as TGTGCCAGCAGCCGACAGGGGGCTCAGCCCCAGCATTTT.

The rearrangement uses TRBV29-1 and TRBJ2-3, with 8 nucleotides matching TRBD2. Germline V gives CDR1 SQVTM, CDR2 ANQGSEA. The V and J ends lost 4 bases and 2 bases, in that order; junction bases with no gene match: 14. The CDR3 loop spans 17 amino acids. DNA of the CDR3: TGCAGCGTTGTGATCTTTAAAAGCGGGAGAGACACAGATACGCAGTATTTT. Encoded protein: CSVVIFKSGRDTDTQYF.

V is TRBV2 and J is TRBJ2-3; D gene uncertain. V was pared by 1 base and J by 1 base, with 6 bases between. CDR3 size: 14 residues. Germline-derived CDR1 and CDR2 are SNHLY and FYNNEI. The CDR3 sequence: CASSEGAGTDTQYF. For the CDR3, the DNA is TGTGCCAGCAGTGAAGGGGCTGGCACAGATACGCAGTATTTT.

The chain carries TRBV28 and TRBJ2-7, with no clear D. Germline V CDR1 and CDR2: MDHEN, SYDVKM. V was cut by 2 bases and J by 2 bases, with 7 bases left in between. The CDR3 is 13 residues long. This CDR3 is CASSLPGPYEQYF. The DNA of the CDR3 is TGTGCCAGCAGTTTACCCGGTCCCTACGAGCAGTACTTC.

The rearrangement uses TRBV7-2 and TRBJ1-5; D remains unclear. The CDR3 is made up of 13 amino acids. In germline, CDR1 is SGHTA, CDR2 FQGNSA. V lost 1 base, J lost 6 bases, and 7 bases lay in between. The CDR3 DNA reads TGTGCCAGCAGCTTAGATGGGCTTCAGCCCCAGCATTTT. It encodes CASSLDGLQPQHF.

This clone was counted once. This rearrangement joins TRBV20-1 to TRBJ1-1; D is unclear. This CDR3 comprises 11 residues. Germline values: CDR1 DFQATT, CDR2 SNEGSKA (reference sequence). The V end lost 3 bases, the J end lost 5 bases, and 7 bases lay between the germline ends. CDR3 nucleotide sequence: TGCAGTGCTAGTATCAGAACTGAAGCTTTCTTT. Amino acid sequence: CSASIRTEAFF.

The rearrangement uses TRBV24-1 and TRBJ1-2; 7 bases are a match to TRBD1. J gave up 7 bases and V 4 bases, and 5 bases lay outside the gene matches. The CDR3 extends over 13 amino acids. In germline, CDR1 is KGHDR, CDR2 SFDVKD. CDR3 region: CATSETGNRGYTF. CDR3 coding DNA: TGTGCCACCAGTGAGACAGGGAATCGTGGCTACACCTTC.

This clone was detected once. This sequence joins TRBV4-3 and TRBJ2-7; 8 bases fit TRBD2. The CDR3 runs to 15 residues. V shed 2 bases, J shed 4 bases, and the junction held 7 bases outside the gene matches. Germline-derived CDR1 and CDR2 are LGHNA and YSLEER. CDR3 DNA: TGCGCCAGCAGCCAAATTAGCGGGGATTCTTACGAGCAGTACTTC. It translates to CASSQISGDSYEQYF.

This clone has just one count. CDR3 sequence: CASSILITDTQYF. CDR3 sequence (DNA): TGTGCCAGCAGCATACTAATCACAGATACGCAGTATTTT. J is TRBJ2-3 and V is TRBV5-6; no definite D call. The CDR3 is 13 amino acids. Germline CDR1 is SGHDT and CDR2 is YYEEEE. V gave up 4 bases and J gave up 2 bases, with 8 bases separating them.

The chain recombines TRBV5-6 with TRBJ2-4; D is possibly TRBD2 (6 bases). CDR3 length equals 11 residues. The V gene's germline CDR1 is SGHDT and CDR2 YYEEEE. V was trimmed by 0 bases and J by 11 bases, leaving 6 bases between them. The CDR3, as DNA: TGTGCCAGCAGCTTGGGGAGGGTTCAGTACTTC. It is translated as CASSLGRVQYF.

The chain recombines TRBV27 with TRBJ2-2, with 8 bases identical to TRBD1. CDR3 length: 19 amino acids. Germline CDR1 reads MNHEY; CDR2 reads SMNVEV (reference sequence). With V trimmed by 6 bases and J by 0 bases, 15 bases remained unmatched. This CDR3 is CASSASLTGGRPNTGELFF. CDR3 coding DNA: TGTGCCAGCAGCGCAAGTCTCACAGGGGGACGACCGAACACCGGGGAGCTGTTTTTT.